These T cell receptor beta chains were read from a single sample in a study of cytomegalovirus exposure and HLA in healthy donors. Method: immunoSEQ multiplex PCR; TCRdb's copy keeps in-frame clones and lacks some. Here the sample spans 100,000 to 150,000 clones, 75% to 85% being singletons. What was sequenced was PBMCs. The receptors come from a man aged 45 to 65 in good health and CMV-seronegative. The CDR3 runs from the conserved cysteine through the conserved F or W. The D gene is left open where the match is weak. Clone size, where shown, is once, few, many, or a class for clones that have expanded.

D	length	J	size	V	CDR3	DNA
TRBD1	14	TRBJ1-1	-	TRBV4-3	CASSPQGVNTEAFF	TGCGCCAGCAGCCCCCAGGGGGTGAACACTGAAGCTTTCTTT
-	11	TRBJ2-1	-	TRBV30	CAWTSIVEQFF	TGTGCCTGGACTAGCATCGTTGAGCAGTTCTTC
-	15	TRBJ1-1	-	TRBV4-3	CASSQEFWANTEAFF	TGCGCCAGCAGCCAAGAATTCTGGGCGAACACTGAAGCTTTCTTT
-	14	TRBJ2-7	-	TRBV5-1	CASSGQQLPYEQYF	TGCGCCAGCAGCGGACAGCAACTCCCCTACGAGCAGTACTTC
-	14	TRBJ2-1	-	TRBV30	CAWSVVGRRDEQFF	TGTGCCTGGAGTGTCGTGGGGAGAAGGGATGAGCAGTTCTTC
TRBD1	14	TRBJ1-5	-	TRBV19	CASTKDRSNQPQHF	TGTGCCAGTACTAAGGACAGGAGCAATCAGCCCCAGCATTTT
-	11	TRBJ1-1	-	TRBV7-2	CASSQNTEAFF	TGTGCCAGCAGCCAGAACACTGAAGCTTTCTTT
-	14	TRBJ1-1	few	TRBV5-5	CASSLAAGDTEAFF	TGTGCCAGCAGCTTGGCCGCGGGGGACACTGAAGCTTTCTTT
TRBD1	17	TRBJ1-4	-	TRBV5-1	CASSPGQSGRLNEKLFF	TGCGCCAGCAGCCCGGGACAGAGTGGGCGGCTAAATGAAAAACTGTTTTTT
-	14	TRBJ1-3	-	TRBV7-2	CASSSGLSGNTIYF	TGTGCCAGCAGCTCGGGACTTAGTGGAAACACCATATATTTT
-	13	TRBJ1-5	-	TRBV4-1	CASSRHVKQPQHF	TGCGCCAGCAGCCGACATGTGAAGCAGCCCCAGCATTTT
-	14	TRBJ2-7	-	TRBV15	CATSSVGGNNEQYF	TGTGCCACCAGCAGTGTAGGGGGAAACAACGAGCAGTACTTC
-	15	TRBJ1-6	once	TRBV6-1	CASILDISYNSPLHF	TGTGCCAGCATTCTGGACATCTCCTATAATTCACCCCTCCACTTT
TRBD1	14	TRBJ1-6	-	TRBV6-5	CASSYPDRLGTLHF	TGTGCCAGCAGTTACCCGGACAGGCTGGGAACCCTCCACTTT
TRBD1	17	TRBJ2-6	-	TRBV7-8	CASSPTGRGRGANVLTF	TGTGCCAGCAGCCCTACGGGCAGGGGGCGCGGGGCCAACGTCCTGACTTTC
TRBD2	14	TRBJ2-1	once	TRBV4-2	CAGTTGLALGEQFF	TGTGCCGGTACCACGGGACTAGCTCTTGGTGAGCAGTTCTTC
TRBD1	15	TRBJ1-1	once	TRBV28	CASSLRTGRSTEAFF	TGTGCCAGCAGTTTGCGGACAGGGCGATCCACTGAAGCTTTCTTT
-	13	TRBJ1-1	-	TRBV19	CASSPTGRPEAFF	TGTGCCAGTAGTCCAACAGGGCGACCTGAAGCTTTCTTT
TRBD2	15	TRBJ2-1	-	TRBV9	CASSTPSGGYNEQFF	TGTGCCAGCAGCACCCCTAGCGGGGGCTACAATGAGCAGTTCTTC
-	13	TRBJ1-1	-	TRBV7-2	CASSLNEYTEAFF	TGTGCCAGCAGCTTGAATGAGTACACTGAAGCTTTCTTT
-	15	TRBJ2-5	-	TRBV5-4	CASSYTGGQWETQYF	TGTGCCAGCAGCTACACGGGGGGCCAATGGGAGACCCAGTACTTC
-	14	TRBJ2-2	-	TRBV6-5	CASSYGPNTGELFF	TGTGCCAGCAGTTACGGGCCAAACACCGGGGAGCTGTTTTTT
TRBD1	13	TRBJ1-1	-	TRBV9	CASRGQGAIEAFF	TGTGCCAGCCGGGGGCAGGGGGCGATTGAAGCTTTCTTT
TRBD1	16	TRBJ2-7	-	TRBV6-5	CASSYSATGPPYEQYF	TGTGCCAGCAGTTACTCCGCGACAGGGCCACCCTACGAGCAGTACTTC
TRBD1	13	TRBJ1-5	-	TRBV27	CASSLQGVDHQHF	TGTGCCAGCAGTTTACAGGGGGTGGATCACCAGCATTTT
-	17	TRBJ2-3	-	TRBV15	CATSRPTTSRSTDTQYF	TGTGCCACCAGCAGACCTACTACTAGCCGTAGCACAGATACGCAGTATTTT
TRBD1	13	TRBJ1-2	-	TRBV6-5	CASKPGQNYGYTF	TGTGCCAGCAAACCGGGACAGAACTATGGCTACACCTTC
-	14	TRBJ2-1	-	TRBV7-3	CASSLGGGYNEQFF	TGTGCCAGCAGCCTAGGGGGGGGCTACAATGAGCAGTTCTTC